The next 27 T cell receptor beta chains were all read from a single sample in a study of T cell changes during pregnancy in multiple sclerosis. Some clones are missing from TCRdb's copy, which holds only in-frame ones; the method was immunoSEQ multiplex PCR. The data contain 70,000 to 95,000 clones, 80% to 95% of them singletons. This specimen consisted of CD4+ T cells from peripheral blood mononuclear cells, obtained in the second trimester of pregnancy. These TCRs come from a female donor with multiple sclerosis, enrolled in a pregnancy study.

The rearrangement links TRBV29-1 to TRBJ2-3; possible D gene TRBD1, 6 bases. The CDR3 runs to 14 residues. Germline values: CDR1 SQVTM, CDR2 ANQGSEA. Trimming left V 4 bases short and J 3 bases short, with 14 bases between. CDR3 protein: CSVVTGVLTDTQYF. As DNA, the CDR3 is TGCAGCGTTGTGACAGGAGTATTGACAGATACGCAGTATTTT.

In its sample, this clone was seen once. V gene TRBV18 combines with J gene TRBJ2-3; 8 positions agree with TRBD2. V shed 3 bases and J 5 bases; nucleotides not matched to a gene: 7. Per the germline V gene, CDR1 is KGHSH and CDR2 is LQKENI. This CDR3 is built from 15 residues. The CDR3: CASSPNGRVGDTQYF. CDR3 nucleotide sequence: TGTGCCAGCTCACCTAACGGGAGGGTTGGAGATACGCAGTATTTT.

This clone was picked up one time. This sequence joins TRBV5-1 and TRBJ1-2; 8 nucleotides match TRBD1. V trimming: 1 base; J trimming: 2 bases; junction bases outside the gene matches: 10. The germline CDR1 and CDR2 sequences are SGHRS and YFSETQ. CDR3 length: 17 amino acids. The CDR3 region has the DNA TGCGCCAGCAGCTTGACGAAGGGCAGGGGGCTAAACTATGGCTACACCTTC. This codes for CASSLTKGRGLNYGYTF.

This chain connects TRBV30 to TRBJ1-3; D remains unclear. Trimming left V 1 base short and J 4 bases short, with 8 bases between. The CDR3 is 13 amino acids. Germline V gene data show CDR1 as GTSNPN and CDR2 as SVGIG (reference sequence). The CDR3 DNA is TGTGCCTGGAGTGCCGGGGTCGGAAACACCATATATTTT. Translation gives CAWSAGVGNTIYF.

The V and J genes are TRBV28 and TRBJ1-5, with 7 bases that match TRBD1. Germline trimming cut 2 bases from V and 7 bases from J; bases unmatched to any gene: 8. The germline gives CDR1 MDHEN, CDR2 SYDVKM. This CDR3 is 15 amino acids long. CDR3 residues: CASSLTGVGRQPQHF. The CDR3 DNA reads TGTGCCAGCAGTTTAACAGGGGTGGGTAGGCAGCCCCAGCATTTT.

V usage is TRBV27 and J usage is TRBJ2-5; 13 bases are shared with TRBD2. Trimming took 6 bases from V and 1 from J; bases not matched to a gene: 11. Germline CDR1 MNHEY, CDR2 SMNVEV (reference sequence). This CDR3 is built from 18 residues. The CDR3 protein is CASSPRRTSGRPQETQYF. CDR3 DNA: TGTGCCAGCAGCCCTAGACGGACTAGCGGGAGACCCCAAGAGACCCAGTACTTC.

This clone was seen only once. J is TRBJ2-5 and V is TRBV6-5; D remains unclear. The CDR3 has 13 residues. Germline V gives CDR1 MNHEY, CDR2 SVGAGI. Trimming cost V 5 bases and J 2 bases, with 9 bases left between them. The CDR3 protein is CASSEIRQETQYF. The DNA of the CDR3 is TGTGCCAGCAGTGAAATCAGGCAAGAGACCCAGTACTTC.

Written as DNA, the CDR3 is TGTGCCAGCAGCTTTATCGGGACAGCAGGCAATCAGCCCCAGCATTTT. Its protein product is CASSFIGTAGNQPQHF. J is TRBJ1-5 and V is TRBV5-4; TRBD1 aligns across 7 bases. Germline loops: CDR1 SGHNT, CDR2 YYREEE (reference sequence). The CDR3 is made up of 16 amino acids. With 2 bases clipped from V and 2 bases from J, the junction kept 7 bases outside the gene matches.

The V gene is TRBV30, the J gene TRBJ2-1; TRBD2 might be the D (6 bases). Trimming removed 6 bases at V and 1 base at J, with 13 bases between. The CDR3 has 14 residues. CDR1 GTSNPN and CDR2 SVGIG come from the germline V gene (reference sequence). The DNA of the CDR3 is TGTGCCTGCGCCCGGGACTTATCCTACAATGAGCAGTTCTTC. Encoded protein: CACARDLSYNEQFF.

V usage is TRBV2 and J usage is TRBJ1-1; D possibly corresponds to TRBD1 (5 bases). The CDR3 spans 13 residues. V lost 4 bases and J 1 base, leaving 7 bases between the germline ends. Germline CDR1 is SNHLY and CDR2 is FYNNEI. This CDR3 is CASSAGQNTEAFF. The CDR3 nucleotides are TGTGCCAGCAGTGCAGGACAGAACACTGAAGCTTTCTTT. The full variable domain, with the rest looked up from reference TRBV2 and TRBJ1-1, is EPEVTQTPSHQVTQMGQEVILRCVPISNHLYFYWYRQILGQKVEFLVSFYNNEISEKSEIFDDQFSVERPDGSNFTLKIRSTKLEDSAMYFCASSAGQNTEAFFGQGTRLTVV.

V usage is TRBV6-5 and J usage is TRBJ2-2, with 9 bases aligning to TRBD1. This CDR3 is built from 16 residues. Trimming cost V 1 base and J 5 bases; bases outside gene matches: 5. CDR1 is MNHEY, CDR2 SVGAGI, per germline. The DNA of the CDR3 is TGTGCCAGCAGTTACTTCGAGACAGGGGGAACCGGGGAGCTGTTTTTT. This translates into CASSYFETGGTGELFF.

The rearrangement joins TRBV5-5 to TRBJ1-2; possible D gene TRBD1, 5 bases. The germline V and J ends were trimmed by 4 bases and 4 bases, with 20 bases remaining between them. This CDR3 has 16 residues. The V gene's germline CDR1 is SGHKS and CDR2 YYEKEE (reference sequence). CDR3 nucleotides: TGTGCCAGCAGCATTGGCCCCATCCAGGGAAGCTATGGCTACACCTTC. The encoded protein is CASSIGPIQGSYGYTF.

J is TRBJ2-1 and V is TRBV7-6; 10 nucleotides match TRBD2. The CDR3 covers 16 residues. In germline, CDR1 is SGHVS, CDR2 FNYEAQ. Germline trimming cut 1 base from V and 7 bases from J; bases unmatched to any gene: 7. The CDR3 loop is CASSLVVAGGENEQFF. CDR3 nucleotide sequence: TGTGCCAGCAGCTTAGTTGTAGCGGGGGGCGAGAATGAGCAGTTCTTC.

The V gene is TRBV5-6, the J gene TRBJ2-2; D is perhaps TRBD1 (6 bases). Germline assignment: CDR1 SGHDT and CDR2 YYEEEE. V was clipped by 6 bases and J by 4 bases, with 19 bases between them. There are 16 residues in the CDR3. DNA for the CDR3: TGTGCCAGCATCGTTTCCGGGACATCCCTCACCGGGGAGCTGTTTTTT. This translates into CASIVSGTSLTGELFF.

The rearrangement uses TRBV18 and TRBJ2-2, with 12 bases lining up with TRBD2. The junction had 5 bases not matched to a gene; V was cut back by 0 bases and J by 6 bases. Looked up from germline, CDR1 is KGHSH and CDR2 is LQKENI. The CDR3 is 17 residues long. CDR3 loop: CASSPPKLAGGPGELFF. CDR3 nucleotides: TGTGCCAGCTCACCACCGAAGCTAGCGGGAGGGCCCGGGGAGCTGTTTTTT. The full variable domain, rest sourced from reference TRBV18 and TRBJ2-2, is NAGVMQNPRHLVRRRGQEARLRCSPMKGHSHVYWYRQLPEEGLKFMVYLQKENIIDESGMPKERFSAEFPKEGPSILRIQQVVRGDSAAYFCASSPPKLAGGPGELFFGEGSRLTVL.

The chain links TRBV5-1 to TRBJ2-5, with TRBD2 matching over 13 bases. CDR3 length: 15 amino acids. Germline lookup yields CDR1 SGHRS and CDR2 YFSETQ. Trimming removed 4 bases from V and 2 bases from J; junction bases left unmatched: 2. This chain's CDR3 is CASSRGLAGQETQYF. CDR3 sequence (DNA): TGCGCCAGCAGCAGGGGACTAGCGGGACAAGAGACCCAGTACTTC. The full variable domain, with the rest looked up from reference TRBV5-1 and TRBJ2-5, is KAGVTQTPRYLIKTRGQQVTLSCSPISGHRSVSWYQQTPGQGLQFLFEYFSETQRNKGNFPGRFSGRQFSNSRSEMNVSTLELGDSALYLCASSRGLAGQETQYFGPGTRLLVL.

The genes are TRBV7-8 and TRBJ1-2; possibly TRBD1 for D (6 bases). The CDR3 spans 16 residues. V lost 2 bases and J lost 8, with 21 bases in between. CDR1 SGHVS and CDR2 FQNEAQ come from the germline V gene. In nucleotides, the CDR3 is TGTGCCAGCAGCTTATCTGAGGCAGGGGTGAGGCGGGGCTACACCTTC. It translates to CASSLSEAGVRRGYTF.

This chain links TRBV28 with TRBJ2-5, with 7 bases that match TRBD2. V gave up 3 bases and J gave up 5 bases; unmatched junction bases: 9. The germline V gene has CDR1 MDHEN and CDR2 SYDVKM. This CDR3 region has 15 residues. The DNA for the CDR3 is TGTGCCAGCAGTTTGGGGGGGAGGATGGTGGAGACCCAGTACTTC. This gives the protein CASSLGGRMVETQYF. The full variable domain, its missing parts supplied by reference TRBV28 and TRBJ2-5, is DVKVTQSSRYLVKRTGEKVFLECVQDMDHENMFWYRQDPGLGLRLIYFSYDVKMKEKGDIPEGYSVSREKKERFSLILESASTNQTSMYLCASSLGGRMVETQYFGPGTRLLVL.

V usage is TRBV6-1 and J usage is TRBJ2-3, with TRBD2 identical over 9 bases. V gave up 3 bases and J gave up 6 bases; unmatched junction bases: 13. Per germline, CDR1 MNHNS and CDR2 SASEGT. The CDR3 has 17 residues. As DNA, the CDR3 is TGTGCCAGCAGTGACCTTAGGCTCGCGGGAGGGCAGGATACGCAGTATTTT. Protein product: CASSDLRLAGGQDTQYF.

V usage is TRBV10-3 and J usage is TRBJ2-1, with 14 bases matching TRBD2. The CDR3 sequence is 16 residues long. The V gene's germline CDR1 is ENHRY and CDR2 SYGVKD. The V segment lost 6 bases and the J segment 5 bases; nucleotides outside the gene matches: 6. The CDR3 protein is CAIRGTSGSGNNEQFF. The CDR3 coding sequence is TGTGCCATCAGAGGGACTAGCGGGAGTGGCAACAATGAGCAGTTCTTC.

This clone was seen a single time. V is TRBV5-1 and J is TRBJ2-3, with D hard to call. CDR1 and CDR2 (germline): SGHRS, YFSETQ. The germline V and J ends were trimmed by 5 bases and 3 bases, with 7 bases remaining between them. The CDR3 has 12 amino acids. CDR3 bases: TGCGCCAGCAGGGGCCGGACAGATACGCAGTATTTT. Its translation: CASRGRTDTQYF.

CDR3: CASSVEAGAYNEQFF. The CDR3 DNA reads TGTGCCAGCAGCGTAGAGGCGGGAGCATACAATGAGCAGTTCTTC. This chain links TRBV9 with TRBJ2-1; 7 bases fit TRBD2. The CDR3 runs 15 residues. The germline CDR1 and CDR2 sequences are SGDLS and YYNGEE. Trimming took 0 bases from V and 4 from J; bases not matched to a gene: 4.

The CDR3 bases are TGTGCCAGCAGTCCAGACAGGGCCACCTACGAGCAGTACTTC. It encodes CASSPDRATYEQYF. The chain recombines TRBV6-1 with TRBJ2-7; 7 bases align to TRBD1. The V segment lost 5 bases and the J segment 2 bases; nucleotides outside the gene matches: 6. The germline CDR1 and CDR2 sequences are MNHNS and SASEGT. The CDR3 covers 14 residues.

The CDR3 region has the DNA TGTGCCAGTAGTATGAGTGACAGCGCTGAAGCTTTCTTT. It is translated as CASSMSDSAEAFF. The rearrangement uses TRBV19 and TRBJ1-1, with a weak D call TRBD1 (5 bases). This CDR3 is built from 13 residues. CDR1 and CDR2 from the germline V gene are LNHDA and SQIVND (reference sequence). Trimming took 3 bases from V and 6 from J, leaving 11 bases between them.

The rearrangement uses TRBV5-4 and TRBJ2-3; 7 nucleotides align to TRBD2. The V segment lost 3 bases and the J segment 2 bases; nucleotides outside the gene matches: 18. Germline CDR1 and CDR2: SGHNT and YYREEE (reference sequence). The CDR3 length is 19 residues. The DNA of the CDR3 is TGTGCCAGCAGCTCCGGGGACTACCATGAGGTCCTGTCCACAGATACGCAGTATTTT. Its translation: CASSSGDYHEVLSTDTQYF.

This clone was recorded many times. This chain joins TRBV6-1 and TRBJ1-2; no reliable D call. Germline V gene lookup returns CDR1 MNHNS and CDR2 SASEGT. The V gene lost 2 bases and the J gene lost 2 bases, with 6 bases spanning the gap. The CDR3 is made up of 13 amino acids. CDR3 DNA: TGTGCCAGCAGTGAAAAACAGAACTATGGCTACACCTTC. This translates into CASSEKQNYGYTF.

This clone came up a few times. The CDR3 reads CASSDYGRGRNGYTF. The CDR3 DNA reads TGTGCCAGCAGTGATTATGGCAGGGGTCGCAATGGCTACACCTTC. The J gene is TRBJ1-2, the V gene TRBV2; TRBD1 might be the D (6 bases). V lost 3 bases and J lost 6, with 17 bases in between. The CDR3 has 15 residues. Germline-derived CDR1 and CDR2 are SNHLY and FYNNEI.